These 17 T cell receptor beta chains were all obtained from the same sample, sequenced in a study of blood T cell repertoires in COVID-19. Clones were sequenced by immunoSEQ multiplex PCR, and TCRdb holds only the in-frame ones, with some missing. The sample lists around 160,000 clones, around nine tenths occurring once. The material sequenced was peripheral blood. The origin of the receptors is a human donor in a cohort sampled during active COVID-19.

This chain uses TRBV28 with TRBJ1-1, with D perhaps TRBD1 (5 bases). V gave up 6 bases and J gave up 7 bases, with 12 bases separating them. This CDR3 has 12 amino acids. Germline V gives CDR1 MDHEN, CDR2 SYDVKM. The CDR3 DNA reads TGTGCCAGCAGGTCAGACAGAGATGAAGCTTTCTTT. This encodes CASRSDRDEAFF.

The chain couples TRBV2 to TRBJ2-1; D is perhaps TRBD2 (5 bases). The CDR3 runs to 14 residues. The V and J ends lost 7 bases and 8 bases respectively, with 18 bases between them. In germline, CDR1 is SNHLY, CDR2 FYNNEI. Here the CDR3 reads CASNPRGQVHEQFF. CDR3 nucleotide sequence: TGTGCCAGCAACCCCCGGGGTCAGGTCCATGAGCAGTTCTTC.

The rearrangement uses TRBV29-1 and TRBJ1-2; no reliable D call. The CDR3 is made up of 14 amino acids. In germline, CDR1 is SQVTM, CDR2 ANQGSEA. V was cut by 3 bases and J by 2 bases, with 13 bases left in between. The DNA for the CDR3 is TGCAGCGTTGAGCACGGTTCCGAGAACTATGGCTACACCTTC. Translating it yields CSVEHGSENYGYTF. The complete variable domain, with remaining parts taken from reference TRBV29-1 and TRBJ1-2, reads SAVISQKPSRDICQRGTSLTIQCQVDSQVTMMFWYRQQPGQSLTLIATANQGSEATYESGFVIDKFPISRPNLTFSTLTVSNMSPEDSSIYLCSVEHGSENYGYTFGSGTRLTVV.

This clone was recorded only once. The same CDR3 also results from other DNA sequences found in this sample. The chain carries TRBV9 and TRBJ2-5; 7 nucleotides align to TRBD1. With 0 bases clipped from V and 2 bases from J, the junction kept 1 base outside the gene matches. Germline V CDR1 and CDR2: SGDLS, YYNGEE. This CDR3 is built from 14 residues. This CDR3 is CASSVGQGQETQYF. The CDR3 nucleotides read TGTGCCAGCAGCGTAGGACAGGGTCAAGAGACCCAGTACTTC. The whole variable domain, remainder taken from reference TRBV9 and TRBJ2-5, is DSGVTQTPKHLITATGQRVTLRCSPRSGDLSVYWYQQSLDQGLQFLIQYYNGEERAKGNILERFSAQQFPDLHSELNLSSLELGDSALYFCASSVGQGQETQYFGPGTRLLVL.

The V call is TRBV28, the J call TRBJ2-7; D remains unclear. V lost 5 bases and J 0 bases, leaving 14 bases between the germline ends. Germline V lookup: CDR1 MDHEN, CDR2 SYDVKM. CDR3 length: 15 amino acids. In DNA, the CDR3 is TGTGCCAGCAGTCTTCAGACGGGTAGCTCCTACGAGCAGTACTTC. Residues: CASSLQTGSSYEQYF.

About this clone: This specimen includes other DNA sequences encoding the same CDR3. The gene calls are TRBV6-5 and TRBJ1-1; D call uncertain. With 0 bases removed from V and 3 bases from J, the gap between germline ends came to 5 bases. Germline V gene lookup returns CDR1 MNHEY and CDR2 SVGAGI. The length of the CDR3 is 13 residues. The CDR3 nucleotides are TGTGCCAGCAGTTACTCGGCGGACACTGAAGCTTTCTTT. It is translated as CASSYSADTEAFF.

This chain uses TRBV9 with TRBJ2-3; 8 nucleotides match TRBD2. V gave up 7 bases and J gave up 1 base; unmatched junction bases: 8. This CDR3 is 15 amino acids long. In germline, CDR1 is SGDLS, CDR2 YYNGEE. This chain's CDR3 is CASGSRREGTDTQYF. CDR3 coding DNA: TGTGCCAGCGGTTCGAGGCGGGAGGGCACAGATACGCAGTATTTT. Full variable domain (remainder filled in from reference TRBV9 and TRBJ2-3): DSGVTQTPKHLITATGQRVTLRCSPRSGDLSVYWYQQSLDQGLQFLIQYYNGEERAKGNILERFSAQQFPDLHSELNLSSLELGDSALYFCASGSRREGTDTQYFGPGTRLTVL.

The rearrangement links TRBV4-2 to TRBJ2-3; 10 positions agree with TRBD2. The J segment lost 3 bases and the V segment lost 2 bases, leaving 5 bases of the junction unmatched. The CDR3 contains 16 residues. CDR1 is LGHNA and CDR2 is YNFKEQ in the germline V gene. The CDR3 DNA reads as TGTGCCAGCAGCCAACGTCTAGCGGGAGAGACAGATACGCAGTATTTT. Translated: CASSQRLAGETDTQYF.

The chain couples TRBV19 to TRBJ2-1, with TRBD2 matching over 11 bases. The CDR3 consists of 16 residues. Looked up from germline, CDR1 is LNHDA and CDR2 is SQIVND (reference sequence). Trimming at V came to 1 base and at J to 5 bases, leaving 4 bases not matched to a gene. CDR3 sequence: CASSIALAGGDNEQFF. The CDR3 DNA is TGTGCCAGTAGTATAGCCCTAGCGGGAGGTGACAATGAGCAGTTCTTC.

The rearrangement links TRBV28 to TRBJ1-4; perhaps TRBD1 as D (5 bases). The V end was cut by 3 bases, the J end by 7 bases, with 15 bases between. The CDR3 length is 15 residues. CDR1 and CDR2 from the germline V gene are MDHEN and SYDVKM. CDR3 sequence reads: CASSFLYGQGEKLFF. The CDR3, as DNA: TGTGCCAGCAGTTTCCTTTACGGACAAGGTGAAAAACTGTTTTTT.

The CDR3 sequence is CASSSHRTGMNTEAFF. In nucleotides, the CDR3 is TGTGCCAGCAGTTCCCATAGGACAGGAATGAACACTGAAGCTTTCTTT. V and J are TRBV6-5 and TRBJ1-1, with 7 bases that match TRBD1. Per the germline V gene, CDR1 is MNHEY and CDR2 is SVGAGI. This CDR3 region has 16 residues. With 4 bases clipped from V and 0 bases from J, the junction kept 8 bases outside the gene matches.

The chain links TRBV4-3 to TRBJ2-1; possible D gene TRBD1, 6 bases. This CDR3 is built from 16 residues. Between the trimmed V and J ends, which lost 3 bases and 4 bases, there was a span of 16 bases. Germline CDR1 is LGHNA and CDR2 is YSLEER. CDR3 protein: CASSQGASLLYNEQFF. The CDR3 coding sequence is TGCGCCAGCAGCCAGGGGGCCAGTCTTCTTTACAATGAGCAGTTCTTC.

V gene TRBV7-8 combines with J gene TRBJ1-2, with a possible D match to TRBD1 (5 bases). The CDR3 loop spans 15 amino acids. Trimming removed 1 base from V and 4 bases from J, with 13 bases in between. Germline CDR1 SGHVS, CDR2 FQNEAQ. The CDR3 spells CASSLDPGQVYGYTF. DNA for the CDR3: TGTGCCAGCAGCTTAGATCCAGGGCAGGTCTATGGCTACACCTTC.

The rearrangement uses TRBV6-5 and TRBJ2-2; D remains unclear. V lost 1 base to trimming and J lost 1 base, with 7 bases between them. The CDR3 runs to 15 residues. Germline lookup yields CDR1 MNHEY and CDR2 SVGAGI. Written as DNA, the CDR3 is TGTGCCAGCAGTTACTGGCAGATGAACACCGGGGAGCTGTTTTTT. As protein: CASSYWQMNTGELFF.

This clone was found once. V usage is TRBV20-1 and J usage is TRBJ2-7; 9 bases fit TRBD1. This CDR3 is 11 amino acids long. The V segment lost 7 bases and the J segment 6 bases; nucleotides outside the gene matches: 4. CDR1 DFQATT and CDR2 SNEGSKA come from the germline V gene (reference sequence). CDR3 bases: TGCAGTGTGGGACAGGGACCCGAGCAGTACTTC. Its protein product is CSVGQGPEQYF.

The chain is built from TRBV6-2 or TRBV6-3 and TRBJ2-7, with 7 bases fitting TRBD2. This CDR3 contains 17 residues. V was clipped by 0 bases and J by 3 bases; unmatched bases: 11. Germline V gene lookup returns CDR1 MNHEY and CDR2 SVGEGT. The CDR3 protein is CASSYSGGKRDFYEQYF. The CDR3 nucleotides read TGTGCCAGCAGTTACTCGGGGGGGAAAAGGGACTTCTACGAGCAGTACTTC.

A few counts support this clone. The rearrangement links TRBV28 to TRBJ2-5; weak D call: TRBD2 (5 bases). Trimming removed 3 bases at V and 5 bases at J, with 13 bases between. This CDR3 has 14 residues. Germline V CDR1 and CDR2: MDHEN, SYDVKM. The DNA of the CDR3 is TGTGCCAGCAGTTTTAGAGGCGAGGGTGAGACCCAGTACTTC. Protein sequence: CASSFRGEGETQYF.